A selection of T cell receptor beta chains follows, all from one sample in a study of regulatory and conventional T cells in RAG deficiency. Clones were read by immunoSEQ multiplex PCR, and TCRdb kept only the in-frame ones, dropping some. Of around 730 clones in the sample, under 45% were seen once. The sample consisted of CD4+ effector T cells sorted from blood. The receptors were sampled from a human donor with RAG deficiency presenting as severe combined immunodeficiency. Both conserved end residues are part of each CDR3. D genes are given only for firm matches. Some rows mark clone size as missing; the rest say once, few, many or name a class of expanded clone.

V gene	J gene	clone size	D gene	CDR3 protein	CDR3 DNA
TRBV7-9	TRBJ2-1	-	TRBD1	CASTPRGYNEQFF	TGTGCCAGCACACCCAGGGGGTACAATGAGCAGTTCTTC
TRBV4-3	TRBJ2-5	-	-	CASSPFQETQYF	TGCGCCAGCAGCCCCTTTCAAGAGACCCAGTACTTC
TRBV11-3	TRBJ2-7	few	-	CASSTWTAYEQYF	TGTGCCAGCAGCACCTGGACAGCCTACGAGCAGTACTTC
TRBV11-3	TRBJ2-1	-	-	CASSLGTITYNEQFF	TGTGCCAGCAGCCTTGGGACAATTACCTACAATGAGCAGTTCTTC
TRBV7-9	TRBJ2-7	-	-	CASSLVRSYEQYF	TGTGCCAGCAGCTTAGTACGGTCCTACGAGCAGTACTTC
TRBV4-3	TRBJ2-7	once	-	CASSLDTEQYF	TGCGCCAGCAGCTTGGATACCGAGCAGTACTTC
TRBV14	TRBJ2-3	medium-sized	TRBD1	CASADRVEYAQYF	TGTGCCAGCGCCGACAGGGTGGAATACGCGCAGTATTTT
TRBV20-1	TRBJ1-1	few	-	CSARHTEAFF	TGCAGTGCTAGACACACTGAAGCTTTCTTT
TRBV27	TRBJ2-3	large	-	CASSLSMDTQYF	TGTGCCAGCAGTTTATCGATGGATACGCAGTATTTT
TRBV6-8	TRBJ2-3	-	-	CASSYLGGLADTQYF	TGTGCCAGCAGTTACCTTGGGGGCCTCGCAGATACGCAGTATTTT
TRBV5-5	TRBJ2-7	few	-	CASGSYEQYF	TGTGCCAGCGGCTCCTACGAGCAGTACTTC
TRBV7-4	TRBJ2-7	-	-	CASSLVRSYEQYF	TGTGCCAGCAGCTTAGTACGGTCCTACGAGCAGTACTTC
TRBV5-6	TRBJ2-7	few	-	CASSLDPRGWGEQYF	TGTGCCAGCAGCTTGGATCCGCGGGGTTGGGGGGAGCAGTACTTC
TRBV9	TRBJ1-3	hyperexpanded	-	CASSVETDRNTIYF	TGTGCCAGCAGCGTAGAGACGGATAGAAACACCATATATTTT
TRBV7-3	TRBJ1-1	-	-	CASSLGAFF	TGTGCCAGCAGCTTAGGGGCTTTCTTT
TRBV5-5	TRBJ1-1	few	-	CASSLRGAFF	TGTGCCAGCAGCTTGCGTGGAGCTTTCTTT
TRBV7-9	TRBJ2-2	-	-	CASTNTGELFF	TGTGCCAGCACGAACACCGGGGAGCTGTTTTTT
TRBV5-1	TRBJ1-2	large	-	CASSFARATNYGYTF	TGCGCCAGCAGCTTTGCCAGAGCCACTAACTATGGCTACACCTTC
TRBV7-2	TRBJ2-7	-	-	CASSPLSTYEQYF	TGTGCCAGCAGCCCACTATCGACCTACGAGCAGTACTTC
TRBV7-9	TRBJ2-7	few	-	CASSTWTAYEQYF	TGTGCCAGCAGCACCTGGACAGCCTACGAGCAGTACTTC
TRBV27	TRBJ2-1	-	-	CASSLHNEQFF	TGTGCCAGCAGCCTCCACAATGAGCAGTTCTTC
TRBV25-1	TRBJ1-2	few	TRBD1	CASSLGLGTANYGYTF	TGTGCCAGCAGCTTAGGGCTGGGGACAGCTAACTATGGCTACACCTTC
TRBV18	TRBJ1-6	large	-	CASSLPYNSPLHF	TGTGCCAGCTCTCTGCCCTATAATTCACCCCTCCACTTT
TRBV7-3	TRBJ1-4	few	-	CASSTVVEKLFF	TGTGCCAGCAGCACGGTAGTCGAAAAACTGTTTTTT
TRBV7-3	TRBJ1-5	-	-	CASSLNGGANQPQHF	TGTGCCAGCAGCTTAAACGGGGGGGCAAATCAGCCCCAGCATTTT
TRBV7-4	TRBJ2-3	-	-	CASSLSPVDQGNTQYF	TGTGCCAGCAGCCTCTCACCAGTTGACCAGGGGAATACGCAGTATTTT
TRBV7-3	TRBJ1-1	-	-	CASSLSPLAEAFF	TGTGCCAGCAGCTTAAGCCCCCTAGCTGAAGCTTTCTTT
TRBV7-2	TRBJ2-7	hyperexpanded	-	CASSTWTAYEQYF	TGTGCCAGCAGCACCTGGACAGCCTACGAGCAGTACTTC
TRBV7-3	TRBJ2-7	medium-sized	-	CASSPGYEQYF	TGTGCCAGCAGCCCCGGCTACGAGCAGTACTTC
TRBV7-8	TRBJ2-7	large	-	CASSLVRSYEQYF	TGTGCCAGCAGCTTAGTACGGTCCTACGAGCAGTACTTC
TRBV5-1	TRBJ2-5	large	-	CASSSPQETQYF	TGCGCCAGCAGCTCACCACAAGAGACCCAGTACTTC
TRBV7-6	TRBJ1-1	hyperexpanded	TRBD1	CASSFGPRGPLWGTEAFF	TGTGCCAGCAGCTTTGGACCCAGGGGGCCCCTTTGGGGTACTGAAGCTTTCTTT
TRBV7-2	TRBJ2-1	-	-	CASSLPQGWNNEQFF	TGTGCCAGCAGCTTACCCCAGGGTTGGAACAATGAGCAGTTCTTC
TRBV5-1	TRBJ1-3	medium-sized	-	CASSLAIGARGNTIYF	TGCGCCAGCAGCTTGGCCATCGGGGCGCGCGGAAACACCATATATTTT